This T cell receptor beta chain was documented in a study of blood T cells in healthy people across ages. Study-level results: As age increased, TCR beta diversity per million T cells fell in a roughly linear fashion.

Through a sample-barcoded 5' primer and a J-beta primer mix, a second PCR was run for roughly 6 to 11 cycles. Carrying 12 random nucleotides, a template-switch adaptor labeled each individual cDNA molecule. Each CDR3 protein gets one entry after TCRdb re-called the 5' RACE reads with MiXCR. The table shows about 640,000 distinct CDR3 sequences, with roughly 31% occurring only once. Each individual donor underwent a draw of ten milliliters of peripheral blood. Germline lookup yields CDR1 DFQATT and CDR2 SNEGSKA (reference sequence). CDR3 length equals 14 residues. The ends lost 5 bases at V and 5 bases at J; junction bases unmatched: 7. Notes on this clonotype: Its antigen is unknown.

The V call is TRBV20-1, the J call TRBJ1-5, with 9 positions matching TRBD1. The sequenced sample was blood. The receptor comes from a woman of 80 years or more in good health. The CDR3 sequence: CSAHPGQGDQPQHF. The CDR3 region has the DNA TGCAGTGCTCATCCGGGACAGGGAGATCAGCCCCAGCATTTT.